This T cell receptor (beta chain) was found in a study of CD8+CD57+ T cells in acquired aplastic anemia. Study-level points and caveats: In CD8+ cells, Simpson's diversity showed no significant difference between patients and controls.

Before being chosen for sequencing, patients had shown CD8+CD57+ cell expansion by flow cytometry. Patients were therapy-naive when their blood was sampled. Genomic DNA was employed as the template in profiling TCR beta VDJ and CDR3. MiXCR, applied by TCRdb to the reads, yields one record per CDR3 protein. This sample yields 170,000 or so distinct CDR3 sequences, of which around half are seen a single time; roughly 30% belongs to the top ten. This clonotype was found a few times. Its antigen is currently unknown. The receptor was isolated from a human donor with aplastic anemia. Material: sorted CD4+, CD8+, or CD8+CD57+ T cells (not recorded which) from PBMCs.

The CDR3 spells CASSPLRTSLYEQYF. The CDR3 DNA reads TGTGCCAGCTCACCACTTAGGACTAGTTTGTACGAGCAGTACTTC. The rearrangement uses TRBV18 and TRBJ2-7; 7 nucleotides line up with TRBD2. Trimming took 1 base from V and 4 from J; bases not matched to a gene: 7. Germline CDR1 KGHSH, CDR2 LQKENI. This CDR3 is built from 15 residues.